This entry lists 15 T cell receptor beta chains sequenced from one sample in a study of sequential checkpoint blockade in melanoma. Profiling relied on immunoSEQ multiplex PCR, and the TCRdb table lists in-frame clones only, not all of them. In the table there are 12,000 to 15,000 clones, about two thirds of which are singletons. Treatment reported: randomized to nivolumab then ipilimumab (arm A) or the reverse (arm B). Sequences were derived from CD8+ T cells sorted from blood (inferred from file names), sampled from a patient given nivolumab and ipilimumab in sequence. The receptors stem from a human donor with melanoma.

The CDR3 loop is CSVEGGGISYEQYF. Written as DNA, the CDR3 is TGCAGCGTTGAAGGGGGGGGGATTAGCTACGAGCAGTACTTC. The V gene is TRBV29-1, the J gene TRBJ2-7; 7 bases fit TRBD2. The CDR3 has 14 residues. Losses at the gene ends were 1 base for V and 3 bases for J; bases not matched to a gene: 6. Germline V gene sequence: CDR1 SQVTM, CDR2 ANQGSEA.

The chain links TRBV13 to TRBJ1-1, with 8 bases that match TRBD1. Germline V lookup: CDR1 PRHDT, CDR2 FYEKMQ (reference sequence). V shed 5 bases, J shed 6 bases, and the junction held 11 bases outside the gene matches. The CDR3 has 15 residues. DNA for the CDR3: TGTGCCAGCAGCCCTGGACAGGGTCGGTATTCTGAAGCTTTCTTT. The encoded protein is CASSPGQGRYSEAFF.

The chain's CDR3 is CASSAWTGTLSGANVLTF. CDR3 nucleotide sequence: TGTGCCAGCAGCGCCTGGACAGGGACCCTCTCTGGGGCCAACGTCCTGACTTTC. The genes are TRBV9 and TRBJ2-6; 8 positions match TRBD1. Trimming cost V 3 bases and J 0 bases; bases outside gene matches: 8. The CDR3 consists of 18 residues. Per the germline V gene, CDR1 is SGDLS and CDR2 is YYNGEE.

This clone has just one count. One end of the junction does not line up with germline, which may come from a read error. The rearrangement uses TRBV5-1 and TRBJ2-3; TRBD1 might be the D (6 bases). The CDR3 runs to 11 residues. The germline V gene has CDR1 SGHRS and CDR2 YFSETQ. CDR3 nucleotides: TGCGCCAGCAGCTCTGGCGTCCTTACAGGGTTT. Translated: CASSSGVLTGF.

The chain links TRBV19 to TRBJ2-1; 15 bases match TRBD2. Looked up from germline, CDR1 is LNHDA and CDR2 is SQIVND (reference sequence). The CDR3 spans 17 residues. V lost 3 bases and J lost 5; bases outside the gene matches: 5. The CDR3 sequence is CASSIPGLAGGHNEQFF. DNA for the CDR3: TGTGCCAGTAGTATCCCGGGACTAGCGGGGGGCCACAATGAGCAGTTCTTC.

The chain has TRBV2 and TRBJ1-2; no clear D gene. Germline CDR1 and CDR2: SNHLY and FYNNEI. This CDR3 contains 12 residues. Trimming took off 6 bases at V and 6 bases at J, with 11 bases between the two ends. CDR3 sequence: CASRGDSHGYTF. The CDR3 coding sequence is TGTGCCAGCAGGGGTGACTCCCATGGCTACACCTTC.

Only a few counts were recorded for this clone. This chain joins TRBV27 and TRBJ2-3, with a weak D call TRBD2 (5 bases). V was trimmed by 4 bases and J by 1 base, leaving 12 bases between them. This CDR3 comprises 15 residues. CDR1 is MNHEY, CDR2 SMNVEV, per germline (reference sequence). As DNA, the CDR3 is TGTGCCAGCAGTTCATTGACTACCCGCACAGATACGCAGTATTTT. The encoded protein is CASSSLTTRTDTQYF.

The J gene is TRBJ2-5, the V gene TRBV2; weak D call: TRBD2 (5 bases). The CDR3 contains 12 residues. V was shortened by 4 bases and J by 4 bases, with 7 bases between the two germline ends. Germline CDR1 SNHLY, CDR2 FYNNEI. CDR3 in DNA: TGTGCCAGCAGTGGACTATTAGAGACCCAGTACTTC. This gives the protein CASSGLLETQYF.

V is TRBV5-4 and J is TRBJ1-2; D is undetermined. Trimming stripped 0 bases from V and 7 bases from J, with 10 bases between. Germline V gene lookup returns CDR1 SGHNT and CDR2 YYREEE (reference sequence). The CDR3 length is 13 residues. The CDR3 region is CASSLGWAGGYTF. The CDR3 coding sequence is TGTGCCAGCAGCTTGGGTTGGGCGGGTGGCTACACCTTC.

V is TRBV5-6 and J is TRBJ2-7; 7 nucleotides match TRBD2. Germline V CDR1 and CDR2: SGHDT, YYEEEE. The CDR3 covers 13 residues. V shed 4 bases and J 2 bases; nucleotides not matched to a gene: 3. CDR3 sequence reads: CASSAGLTYEQYF. CDR3 sequence (DNA): TGTGCCAGCAGCGCGGGACTAACCTACGAGCAGTACTTC.

The V call is TRBV19, the J call TRBJ2-2, with TRBD2 matching over 7 bases. From germline, CDR1 is LNHDA and CDR2 SQIVND (reference sequence). The CDR3 sequence is 17 residues long. After removal of 10 bases from V and 4 bases from J, the junction contained 18 bases not matched to a gene. CDR3 coding DNA: TGTGCCACCCAGCCCGGGCGGGAGCCGCATTCCACCGGGGAGCTGTTTTTT. Protein product: CATQPGREPHSTGELFF.

The J gene is TRBJ2-3, the V gene TRBV9; TRBD2 aligns across 12 bases. Germline-derived CDR1 and CDR2 are SGDLS and YYNGEE. V lost 4 bases, J lost 4 bases, and 7 bases stayed unmatched. CDR3 length equals 16 residues. The CDR3 protein is CASSLRLAGVPDTQYF. In nucleotides, the CDR3 is TGTGCCAGCAGCCTCCGACTAGCGGGGGTGCCAGATACGCAGTATTTT. Together with reference TRBV9 and TRBJ2-3, the CDR3 gives the full variable domain: DSGVTQTPKHLITATGQRVTLRCSPRSGDLSVYWYQQSLDQGLQFLIQYYNGEERAKGNILERFSAQQFPDLHSELNLSSLELGDSALYFCASSLRLAGVPDTQYFGPGTRLTVL.

This chain links TRBV7-9 with TRBJ2-2, with D perhaps matching TRBD1 (6 bases). V was clipped by 4 bases and J by 5 bases, with 14 bases between them. Germline values: CDR1 SEHNR, CDR2 FQNEAQ (reference sequence). The CDR3 spans 15 residues. As DNA, the CDR3 is TGTGCCAGCAGCTCAGGACAGTGGTTGACCGGGGAGCTGTTTTTT. Amino acid sequence: CASSSGQWLTGELFF.

The chain employs TRBV4-3 and TRBJ2-2; 7 positions agree with TRBD1. Trimming cost V 4 bases and J 6 bases; bases outside gene matches: 11. Germline-derived CDR1 and CDR2 are LGHNA and YSLEER. This CDR3 contains 16 residues. Here the CDR3 DNA reads TGCGCCAGCAGCCCTGGTACAGGGGACGTGGCCGGGGAGCTGTTTTTT. It translates to CASSPGTGDVAGELFF.

The rearrangement joins TRBV27 to TRBJ2-7; perhaps TRBD1 as D (6 bases). Trimming took 3 bases from V and 2 from J, leaving 11 bases between them. Germline V gene lookup returns CDR1 MNHEY and CDR2 SMNVEV (reference sequence). This CDR3 is 14 amino acids long. Here the CDR3 DNA reads TGTGCCAGCAGTTTGGGGACAATCCCCTACGAGCAGTACTTC. Translating gives CASSLGTIPYEQYF.